The source of this T cell receptor (beta chain) is a study of OX40 agonist ivuxolimab in advanced cancers. Study results and caveats: Within 6 weeks, CD4+ and CD8+ blood T cells expanded clonally at 0.1 to 3.0 mg/kg. Certain nonresponders additionally had low normalized T-cell clonal expansion.

Notes on this clone: The antigen is not known.

Germline V gene sequence: CDR1 SGHRS, CDR2 YFSETQ. This CDR3 is built from 14 residues. The V end was cut by 0 bases, the J end by 1 base, with 5 bases between. Profiling relied on immunoSEQ multiplex PCR, and the TCRdb table lists in-frame clones only, not all of them. The sample has tens of thousands of clones; over 70% are singletons. Patients with autoimmune history or systemic immunosuppression were excluded. This sequence was found in an adult with an advanced solid tumor such as melanoma, head and neck, liver or kidney cancer. The sequences come from CD4+ or CD8+ T cells sorted from blood, collected in a trial of the OX40 agonist ivuxolimab. The gene calls are TRBV5-1 and TRBJ1-3; D gene uncertain. CDR3 nucleotides: TGCGCCAGCAGCTTGGCCCCTTCTGGAAACACCATATATTTT. Amino acids: CASSLAPSGNTIYF.